Sequencing of this T cell receptor (beta chain) was carried out in a study of blood T cell repertoires in COVID-19. Background on the study: Sample material is recorded as cDNA or gDNA derived from T cells, B-cell-depleted T cells, or PBMCs.

V lost 6 bases to trimming and J lost 1 base, with 9 bases between them. The CDR3 spans 13 residues. Per germline, CDR1 LNHDA and CDR2 SQIVND (reference sequence). Produced via immunoSEQ multiplex PCR; TCRdb's table is partial and in-frame only. The sample yields about 380,000 clones, more than 65% seen once. This sequence originates from a human donor with acute or convalescent COVID-19. The donor label of this sample is uncertain. The chain employs TRBV19 and TRBJ2-5, with D perhaps TRBD1 (6 bases). Material: peripheral blood. CDR3 amino acids: CASRGRGQETQYF. In DNA form, the CDR3 reads TGTGCCAGTAGAGGCAGGGGCCAAGAGACCCAGTACTTC. Supplemented by reference TRBV19 and TRBJ2-5, the full variable domain reads DGGITQSPKYLFRKEGQNVTLSCEQNLNHDAMYWYRQDPGQGLRLIYYSQIVNDFQKGDIAEGYSVSREKKESFPLTVTSAQKNPTAFYLCASRGRGQETQYFGPGTRLLVL.